The 31 T cell receptor beta chains below come from one sample, sequenced in a study of Ad26.COV2.S vaccination and SARS-CoV-2 variants. Method: immunoSEQ multiplex PCR; TCRdb's copy keeps in-frame clones and lacks some. The sample carries 350,000 to 400,000 clones, more than 85% recorded once. Noted treatment: around 19 received Ad26.COV2.S at low or high dose, single or two shots; roughly 5 received placebo; per-sample allocation not given. The samples were gathered on day 63 after the first injection of vaccine or placebo. Sample: peripheral blood, taken in a trial of Ad26.COV2.S vaccine versus placebo. The origin of the receptors is a person aged 18-60 years who received the Ad26.COV2.S COVID-19 vaccine or a placebo.

This chain joins TRBV6-6 and TRBJ2-3; TRBD2 aligns across 10 bases. CDR3 size: 16 residues. Germline V CDR1 and CDR2: MNHNY, SVGAGI (reference sequence). V lost 0 bases and J lost 4; bases outside the gene matches: 4. The CDR3 reads CASSYSSGGAADTQYF. The CDR3 bases are TGTGCCAGCAGTTACTCGAGCGGGGGGGCCGCAGATACGCAGTATTTT.

The chain combines TRBV18 with TRBJ1-1; TRBD1 matches 9 bases. After removal of 4 bases from V and 5 bases from J, the junction contained 5 bases not matched to a gene. This CDR3 contains 14 residues. CDR1 and CDR2 (germline): KGHSH, LQKENI. For the CDR3, the DNA is TGTGCCAGCTCACGGACAGGGGCAATGACTGAAGCTTTCTTT. It is translated as CASSRTGAMTEAFF.

This clone turned up a few times. The rearrangement links TRBV7-8 to TRBJ1-5; 9 positions match TRBD1. Germline CDR1 SGHVS, CDR2 FQNEAQ. The CDR3 length is 15 residues. V was pared by 2 bases and J by 7 bases, with 6 bases of the junction left unmatched. The CDR3 loop is CASSLLGQGGQPQHF. Written as DNA, the CDR3 is TGTGCCAGCAGCTTACTGGGACAGGGAGGACAGCCCCAGCATTTT.

The chain carries TRBV5-1 and TRBJ2-1; tentatively, D is TRBD2 (6 bases). This CDR3 comprises 18 residues. Trimming took off 2 bases at V and 0 bases at J, with 18 bases between the two ends. Germline V CDR1 and CDR2: SGHRS, YFSETQ. The chain's CDR3 is CASSFRGGSGSSYNEQFF. Written as DNA, the CDR3 is TGCGCCAGCAGCTTCCGCGGCGGTAGCGGCAGCTCCTACAATGAGCAGTTCTTC.

This chain uses TRBV19 with TRBJ1-6; 9 nucleotides agree with TRBD1. Germline V lookup: CDR1 LNHDA, CDR2 SQIVND (reference sequence). V lost 9 bases to trimming and J lost 4 bases; unmatched junction nucleotides: 7. The CDR3 is made up of 15 amino acids. CDR3 coding DNA: TGTGCCAGCGCCGGGACAGGGATGTATAATTCACCCCTCCACTTT. Translated: CASAGTGMYNSPLHF.

The genes are TRBV12-3 or TRBV12-4 and TRBJ2-7; D call uncertain. V gave up 3 bases and J gave up 7 bases, with 10 bases separating them. This CDR3 has 12 amino acids. The DNA of the CDR3 is TGTGCCAGCAGTTTGAGGCCTTGGGAGCAGTACTTC. Translation gives CASSLRPWEQYF.

In this sample, this clone turned up once. This chain connects TRBV3-1 (or the pseudogene TRBV3-2) to TRBJ1-1; 7 bases are a match to TRBD1. With V trimmed by 0 bases and J by 5 bases, 6 bases remained unmatched. This CDR3 has 15 residues. Germline V CDR1 and CDR2: LGHDT, YNNKEL (reference sequence). CDR3 nucleotide sequence: TGTGCCAGCAGCCAAGACGAGGGGGCGCGAACTGAAGCTTTCTTT. Translated: CASSQDEGARTEAFF.

V and J are TRBV10-3 and TRBJ2-3; 11 bases are shared with TRBD2. V lost 7 bases to trimming and J lost 5 bases; unmatched junction nucleotides: 8. Germline values: CDR1 ENHRY, CDR2 SYGVKD. The CDR3 consists of 15 residues. CDR3 loop: CAIKGSGGAGDTQYF. In DNA, the CDR3 is TGTGCCATCAAGGGTAGCGGGGGGGCAGGAGATACGCAGTATTTT.

The chain uses TRBV19 and TRBJ2-5; 10 nucleotides align to TRBD1. From germline, CDR1 is LNHDA and CDR2 SQIVND (reference sequence). Trimming removed 1 base from V and 2 bases from J; junction bases left unmatched: 1. This CDR3 is 15 amino acids long. DNA for the CDR3: TGTGCCAGTAGTATAGGGGACAGGGGTCAAGAGACCCAGTACTTC. This translates into CASSIGDRGQETQYF.

V is TRBV6-2 or TRBV6-3 and J is TRBJ2-5; D might be TRBD1 (6 bases). Trimming removed 1 base at V and 1 base at J, with 7 bases between. CDR3 length: 14 amino acids. Germline V gene data show CDR1 as MNHEY and CDR2 as SVGEGT. The CDR3 nucleotides are TGTGCCAGCAGTTACTACAGGGTCCAAGAGACCCAGTACTTC. Translated, it gives CASSYYRVQETQYF.

The chain uses TRBV15 and TRBJ2-3; TRBD2 might be the D (5 bases). The V end lost 5 bases, the J end lost 0 bases, and 15 bases lay between the germline ends. This CDR3 has 16 amino acids. The germline V gene has CDR1 LNHNV and CDR2 YYDKDF (reference sequence). The CDR3 loop is CATSPRSSPSTDTQYF. CDR3 nucleotide sequence: TGTGCCACCAGCCCCCGTTCTAGCCCTAGCACAGATACGCAGTATTTT. The full variable domain, with the rest looked up from reference TRBV15 and TRBJ2-3, is DAMVIQNPRYQVTQFGKPVTLSCSQTLNHNVMYWYQQKSSQAPKLLFHYYDKDFNNEADTPDNFQSRRPNTSFCFLDIRSPGLGDTAMYLCATSPRSSPSTDTQYFGPGTRLTVL.

The chain employs TRBV29-1 and TRBJ2-4; perhaps TRBD2 as D (5 bases). The length of the CDR3 is 11 residues. V was cut by 3 bases and J by 10 bases, with 10 bases left in between. Germline-derived CDR1 and CDR2 are SQVTM and ANQGSEA. The CDR3 spells CSVDSGKIQYF. CDR3 nucleotide sequence: TGCAGCGTTGACTCGGGGAAGATTCAGTACTTC.

The genes are TRBV7-8 and TRBJ1-1; 7 bases line up with TRBD1. The CDR3 runs 11 residues. The junction had 1 base not matched to a gene; V was cut back by 5 bases and J by 7 bases. The germline V gene has CDR1 SGHVS and CDR2 FQNEAQ. The DNA for the CDR3 is TGTGCCAGCAGCGACAGGGTTGAAGCTTTCTTT. This translates into CASSDRVEAFF.

The CDR3 DNA sequence: TGTGCCAGCAGCTTAATGGGGCCCGGAAACACCATATATTTT. This encodes CASSLMGPGNTIYF. The chain is built from TRBV7-6 and TRBJ1-3, with D possibly TRBD1 on 5 matching bases. Germline CDR1 is SGHVS and CDR2 is FNYEAQ. The CDR3 extends over 14 amino acids. Trimming left V 2 bases short and J 4 bases short, with 9 bases between.

The chain uses TRBV5-4 and TRBJ1-2; TRBD1 aligns across 8 bases. Per germline, CDR1 SGHNT and CDR2 YYREEE (reference sequence). After removal of 4 bases from V and 4 bases from J, the junction contained 9 bases not matched to a gene. This CDR3 region has 15 residues. This chain's CDR3 is CASSMIPGTGYGYTF. CDR3 DNA sequence: TGTGCCAGCAGCATGATCCCCGGGACAGGCTATGGCTACACCTTC.

V is TRBV7-2 and J is TRBJ1-2; perhaps TRBD1 as D (6 bases). V was shortened by 2 bases and J by 4 bases, with 14 bases between the two germline ends. Germline V gives CDR1 SGHTA, CDR2 FQGNSA. The length of the CDR3 is 15 residues. For the CDR3, the DNA is TGTGCCAGCAGCTTATCCCAGGGGCTGCCCTATGGCTACACCTTC. Its translation is CASSLSQGLPYGYTF. Together with reference TRBV7-2 and TRBJ1-2, the CDR3 gives the full variable domain: GAGVSQSPSNKVTEKGKDVELRCDPISGHTALYWYRQSLGQGLEFLIYFQGNSAPDKSGLPSDRFSAERTGGSVSTLTIQRTQQEDSAVYLCASSLSQGLPYGYTFGSGTRLTVV.

The gene calls are TRBV6-4 and TRBJ2-3, with a possible D match to TRBD1 (6 bases). Germline assignment: CDR1 MRHNA and CDR2 SNTAGT. This CDR3 has 11 residues. Trimming took 5 bases from V and 6 from J, leaving 6 bases between them. This chain's CDR3 is CASSQGDTQYF. The CDR3 DNA sequence: TGTGCCAGCAGTCAGGGGGATACGCAGTATTTT.

The CDR3 DNA reads as TGCGCCAGCAGCTTGAACAGGGATCTCCATGGCTACACCTTC. This gives the protein CASSLNRDLHGYTF. This sequence joins TRBV5-1 and TRBJ1-2; D might be TRBD1 (6 bases). V shed 1 base and J shed 6 bases, with 13 bases lying between them. Germline V gene data show CDR1 as SGHRS and CDR2 as YFSETQ. CDR3 size: 14 residues.

This clone was found once. V and J are TRBV19 and TRBJ2-2; 7 bases are a match to TRBD2. The germline gives CDR1 LNHDA, CDR2 SQIVND (reference sequence). The CDR3 runs to 13 residues. V was pared by 9 bases and J by 7 bases, with 8 bases of the junction left unmatched. For the CDR3, the DNA is TGTGCCAGCCGTTTCAGCGGGGTCGGGGAGCTGTTTTTT. Translation gives CASRFSGVGELFF.

To note about this clone: Within the sample, other DNA sequences also encode this same CDR3. The DNA of the CDR3 is TGTGCCAGCAGCCCCTCGGAATCCAATCAGCCCCAGCATTTT. This encodes CASSPSESNQPQHF. This chain links TRBV7-8 with TRBJ1-5; D is uncertain. There are 14 residues in the CDR3. Trimming took 5 bases from V and 3 from J, leaving 11 bases between them. The germline CDR1 and CDR2 sequences are SGHVS and FQNEAQ.

V and J are TRBV29-1 and TRBJ1-6; D is uncertain. The CDR3 loop spans 16 amino acids. Between the trimmed V and J ends, which lost 0 bases and 8 bases, there was a span of 17 bases. The V gene's germline CDR1 is SQVTM and CDR2 ANQGSEA. The CDR3 DNA follows: TGCAGCGTTGAAGATCCGCGACGGCGCGGATATTCACCCCTCCACTTT. It yields the protein CSVEDPRRRGYSPLHF. Complete variable domain (other parts from reference TRBV29-1 and TRBJ1-6): SAVISQKPSRDICQRGTSLTIQCQVDSQVTMMFWYRQQPGQSLTLIATANQGSEATYESGFVIDKFPISRPNLTFSTLTVSNMSPEDSSIYLCSVEDPRRRGYSPLHFGNGTRLTVT.

This clone was picked up many times. This chain uses TRBV7-8 with TRBJ1-3; D possibly corresponds to TRBD1 (6 bases). The CDR3 has 17 residues. Germline V lookup: CDR1 SGHVS, CDR2 FQNEAQ. Trimming took off 3 bases at V and 0 bases at J, with 15 bases between the two ends. CDR3 in amino acids: CASSFQTGALSGNTIYF. Written as DNA, the CDR3 is TGTGCCAGCAGCTTTCAGACAGGAGCCCTCTCTGGAAACACCATATATTTT.

The chain uses TRBV7-9 and TRBJ2-5, with 13 bases fitting TRBD2. The CDR3 consists of 17 residues. The junction had 4 bases not matched to a gene; V was cut back by 1 base and J by 2 bases. CDR1 and CDR2 (germline): SEHNR, FQNEAQ (reference sequence). The CDR3 here is CASSLVLGLAGQETQYF. The CDR3 DNA reads as TGTGCCAGCAGCTTAGTTTTGGGACTAGCGGGGCAAGAGACCCAGTACTTC.

This chain connects TRBV18 to TRBJ1-3; tentatively, D is TRBD1 (5 bases). CDR1 is KGHSH and CDR2 is LQKENI in the germline V gene. The CDR3 sequence is 16 residues long. The V end lost 3 bases, the J end lost 0 bases, and 12 bases lay between the germline ends. The DNA of the CDR3 is TGTGCCAGCTCACCCCAGGGACGGTTCTCTGGAAACACCATATATTTT. This gives the protein CASSPQGRFSGNTIYF.

CDR3 loop: CASSLGQGAGGYTF. The CDR3 bases are TGCGCCAGCAGCCTGGGACAGGGGGCAGGTGGCTACACCTTC. The chain uses TRBV4-1 and TRBJ1-2; TRBD1 matches at 12 bases. Trimming at V came to 4 bases and at J to 7 bases, leaving 4 bases not matched to a gene. This CDR3 is 14 amino acids long. The germline V gene has CDR1 MGHRA and CDR2 YSYEKL.

Only one count was recorded for this clone. The rearrangement joins TRBV11-2 to TRBJ1-2; tentatively, D is TRBD1 (6 bases). Germline V lookup: CDR1 SGHAT, CDR2 FQNNGV. The CDR3 runs to 14 residues. Between the trimmed V and J ends, which lost 5 bases and 7 bases, there was a span of 17 bases. The CDR3 is CASSPRAGAAGYTF. In DNA form, the CDR3 reads TGTGCCAGCAGCCCCAGGGCAGGGGCCGCTGGCTACACCTTC.

V and J are TRBV7-9 and TRBJ2-3; unclear D gene. The germline V gene has CDR1 SEHNR and CDR2 FQNEAQ (reference sequence). The CDR3 has 13 amino acids. V lost 3 bases and J lost 2, with 6 bases in between. CDR3 region: CASSFRVTDTQYF. The CDR3 DNA sequence: TGTGCCAGCAGCTTCCGCGTCACAGATACGCAGTATTTT.

This clone came up once. This chain links TRBV2 with TRBJ2-2; the match to TRBD2 covers 14 bases. Losses at the gene ends were 3 bases for V and 4 bases for J; bases not matched to a gene: 7. The CDR3 contains 18 residues. Germline V gives CDR1 SNHLY, CDR2 FYNNEI. This CDR3 is CASSDRGLAGASTGELFF. As DNA, the CDR3 is TGTGCCAGCAGTGATCGGGGACTAGCGGGGGCGAGCACCGGGGAGCTGTTTTTT. Full variable domain (missing parts from reference TRBV2 and TRBJ2-2): EPEVTQTPSHQVTQMGQEVILRCVPISNHLYFYWYRQILGQKVEFLVSFYNNEISEKSEIFDDQFSVERPDGSNFTLKIRSTKLEDSAMYFCASSDRGLAGASTGELFFGEGSRLTVL.

The CDR3 sequence: CASRAPGGEVGGYTF. The DNA for the CDR3 is TGTGCCAGCAGGGCCCCCGGGGGGGAAGTTGGTGGCTACACCTTC. The V call is TRBV6-5, the J call TRBJ1-2, with D possibly being TRBD1 (5 bases). V lost 6 bases, J lost 7 bases, and 21 bases lay in between. Germline V gene sequence: CDR1 MNHEY, CDR2 SVGAGI. The CDR3 has 15 amino acids.

This chain uses TRBV6-5 with TRBJ2-7; 8 bases agree with TRBD1. From germline, CDR1 is MNHEY and CDR2 SVGAGI. The J segment lost 6 bases and the V segment lost 0 bases, leaving 4 bases of the junction unmatched. CDR3 length equals 14 residues. CDR3: CASSYSPTGVEQYF. Here the CDR3 DNA reads TGTGCCAGCAGTTACTCCCCGACAGGGGTCGAGCAGTACTTC.

The chain is built from TRBV27 and TRBJ2-3; TRBD2 aligns across 10 bases. Germline lookup yields CDR1 MNHEY and CDR2 SMNVEV (reference sequence). The CDR3 runs 16 residues. After removal of 5 bases from V and 0 bases from J, the junction contained 5 bases not matched to a gene. The CDR3 region has the DNA TGTGCCAGCAGTCCAACAGCGGGGGGGAGCACAGATACGCAGTATTTT. Amino acid sequence: CASSPTAGGSTDTQYF.